Below, 31 T cell receptor beta chains from the same sample are listed, as sequenced in a study of HIV-infected patients and healthy controls. Each CDR3 protein is one row after TCRdb ran MiXCR on the 5' RACE reads. Among around 58,000 distinct CDR3 sequences listed, roughly a fifth were seen once. Sequencing was done on a sample of CD4+ T cells from blood. All receptors derive from a human donor in good health.

In its sample, this clonotype was seen many times. The chain is built from TRBV4-2 and TRBJ1-1; D is perhaps TRBD1 (5 bases). Germline V gene sequence: CDR1 LGHNA, CDR2 YNFKEQ. V lost 0 bases and J 0 bases, leaving 14 bases between the germline ends. The CDR3 contains 17 residues. CDR3 sequence: CASSQESTAHMNTEAFF. The DNA of the CDR3 is TGTGCCAGCAGCCAAGAATCGACAGCTCACATGAACACTGAAGCTTTCTTT.

This clonotype was counted between two and nine times. The chain links TRBV12-3 or TRBV12-4 to TRBJ2-2, with TRBD2 matching 10 bases. V lost 5 bases, J lost 5 bases, and 17 bases stayed unmatched. This CDR3 is 19 amino acids long. The CDR3 here is CASSRAPGWASGGTGELFF. CDR3 sequence (DNA): TGTGCCAGCAGTAGGGCCCCCGGGTGGGCTAGCGGGGGAACCGGGGAGCTGTTTTTT.

The chain couples TRBV15 to TRBJ2-3, with 7 bases fitting TRBD2. CDR1 LNHNV and CDR2 YYDKDF come from the germline V gene (reference sequence). This CDR3 is built from 19 residues. The V and J ends lost 3 bases and 2 bases, in that order; junction bases with no gene match: 17. The CDR3 DNA sequence: TGTGCCACCAGCAGGAGAGGGAATCTAGCGGCCGGCCTCACAGATACGCAGTATTTT. This codes for CATSRRGNLAAGLTDTQYF.

The chain joins TRBV10-3 to TRBJ2-7; D remains unclear. The germline V gene encodes CDR1 ENHRY and CDR2 SYGVKD. The CDR3 has 12 residues. The V end was cut by 2 bases, the J end by 0 bases, with 2 bases between. As DNA, the CDR3 is TGTGCCATCAGTGAGACCTCCTACGAGCAGTACTTC. This gives the protein CAISETSYEQYF.

A word on this clonotype: Compared with germline, one end of the junction differs, possibly owing to a read error. The V and J genes are TRBV7-9 and TRBJ2-1; D is unresolved. The CDR3 consists of 11 residues. CDR1 and CDR2 from the germline V gene are SEHNR and FQNEAQ (reference sequence). CDR3: CASATGPERFF. The CDR3, as DNA: TGTGCCAGCGCGACGGGTCCTGAGCGGTTCTTC.

The gene calls are TRBV12-3 or TRBV12-4 and TRBJ2-7; tentative D call: TRBD2 (5 bases). Trimming took 3 bases from V and 4 from J, leaving 7 bases between them. The CDR3 is 12 amino acids. CDR3 residues: CASSFGKYEQYF. DNA for the CDR3: TGTGCCAGCAGTTTCGGGAAATACGAGCAGTACTTC.

The chain joins TRBV24-1 to TRBJ2-7, with D perhaps given as TRBD1 or TRBD2 (5 bases each). Trimming removed 4 bases from V and 2 bases from J, with 17 bases in between. CDR1 and CDR2 from the germline V gene are KGHDR and SFDVKD. CDR3 length equals 16 residues. Here the CDR3 reads CATSDSVGGPTYEQYF. CDR3 coding DNA: TGTGCCACCAGTGACTCCGTTGGGGGACCGACCTACGAGCAGTACTTC.

The table lists this clonotype with a few counts. V and J are TRBV5-1 and TRBJ1-3; D gene unclear. This CDR3 region has 16 residues. Germline loops: CDR1 SGHRS, CDR2 YFSETQ. V lost 0 bases to trimming and J lost 0 bases, with 10 bases between them. The CDR3 nucleotides read TGCGCCAGCAGCTTGGCCGGTTCGGCCTCTGGAAACACCATATATTTT. Encoded protein: CASSLAGSASGNTIYF.

Ten or more counts support this clonotype. The V gene is TRBV5-1, the J gene TRBJ2-1; 8 nucleotides align to TRBD2. From germline, CDR1 is SGHRS and CDR2 YFSETQ. V was pared by 2 bases and J by 5 bases, with 9 bases of the junction left unmatched. The CDR3 runs to 16 residues. The CDR3 loop is CASSLFGSGSHNEQFF. CDR3 bases: TGCGCCAGCAGCTTATTTGGGAGCGGGAGTCACAATGAGCAGTTCTTC.

This clonotype was observed many times. The chain has TRBV2 and TRBJ2-5; no firm D call. This CDR3 region has 13 residues. Trimming shortened V by 10 bases and J by 5 bases, and 17 bases separated the two germline ends. Germline assignment: CDR1 SNHLY and CDR2 FYNNEI. CDR3 in amino acids: CAIRRNGVETQYF. The CDR3 DNA follows: TGTGCCATCCGAAGAAACGGAGTCGAGACCCAGTACTTC.

This clonotype was counted a few times. The rearrangement joins TRBV7-3 to TRBJ2-1; TRBD2 aligns across 10 bases. With 6 bases clipped from V and 10 bases from J, the junction kept 12 bases outside the gene matches. This CDR3 comprises 15 residues. The germline V gene has CDR1 SGHTA and CDR2 FQGTGA. The CDR3 sequence: CASSLAGEGRAEQFF. CDR3 DNA sequence: TGTGCCAGCAGTCTAGCGGGAGAGGGCCGAGCCGAGCAGTTCTTC.

The chain has TRBV11-2 and TRBJ2-3, with 7 bases identical to TRBD2. The CDR3 length is 19 residues. Trimming cost V 5 bases and J 0 bases; bases outside gene matches: 17. Germline assignment: CDR1 SGHAT and CDR2 FQNNGV. This chain's CDR3 is CASSPLRQLATRSTDTQYF. The CDR3, as DNA: TGTGCCAGCAGCCCCCTCCGCCAACTAGCGACGCGTAGCACAGATACGCAGTATTTT. Complete variable domain (other parts from reference TRBV11-2 and TRBJ2-3): EAGVAQSPRYKIIEKRQSVAFWCNPISGHATLYWYQQILGQGPKLLIQFQNNGVVDDSQLPKDRFSAERLKGVDSTLKIQPAKLEDSAVYLCASSPLRQLATRSTDTQYFGPGTRLTVL.

Worth noting for this clonotype: This sequence may be a read error, since a much larger clone differs from it by one base. V and J are TRBV3-1 and TRBJ2-3; D possibly uses TRBD1 or TRBD2 (6 bases each). The CDR3 has 15 residues. CDR1 LGHDT and CDR2 YNNKEL come from the germline V gene (reference sequence). CDR3 coding DNA: TGTGTCAGCAGACCCGGGACACCGGGGAGGGATACGCAGTATTTT. This sequence encodes CVSRPGTPGRDTQYF.

The chain uses TRBV4-1 and TRBJ1-6; D gene unclear. Trimming removed 0 bases from V and 9 bases from J, with 12 bases in between. This CDR3 is 15 amino acids long. CDR1 and CDR2 from the germline V gene are MGHRA and YSYEKL. The CDR3 region is CASSQEEGLISPLHF. DNA of the CDR3: TGCGCCAGCAGCCAAGAAGAAGGACTTATTTCACCCCTCCACTTT.

This clonotype came up many times. The rearrangement joins TRBV3-1 to TRBJ1-6; 7 bases are shared with TRBD1. The V and J ends lost 6 bases and 9 bases, in that order; junction bases with no gene match: 11. Looked up from germline, CDR1 is LGHDT and CDR2 is YNNKEL (reference sequence). The CDR3 is 15 residues long. Here the CDR3 reads CASRPNRGGSSPLHF. CDR3 nucleotide sequence: TGTGCCAGCAGACCTAACAGGGGAGGATCTTCACCCCTCCACTTT.

CDR3: CASNRQDDAEAFF. The CDR3 DNA reads as TGCGCCAGCAATAGACAGGACGACGCTGAAGCTTTCTTT. The chain employs TRBV5-1 and TRBJ1-1, with a weak D call TRBD1 (6 bases). V was clipped by 6 bases and J by 6 bases, with 15 bases between them. The CDR3 is made up of 13 amino acids. Germline-derived CDR1 and CDR2 are SGHRS and YFSETQ.

To note about this clonotype: A read error may produce the germline difference seen at one junction end. CDR3: CASSAQGGTDKQYF. CDR3 nucleotides: TGTGCCAGCAGTGCCCAGGGAGGCACAGATAAGCAGTATTTT. The chain employs TRBV2 and TRBJ2-3, with D tentatively TRBD2 (6 bases). CDR1 and CDR2 from the germline V gene are SNHLY and FYNNEI. CDR3 length equals 14 residues.

The chain is built from TRBV6-2 or TRBV6-3 and TRBJ2-3, with 8 bases matching TRBD2. V gave up 2 bases and J gave up 4 bases; unmatched junction bases: 8. Germline-derived CDR1 and CDR2 are MNHEY and SVGEGT. The CDR3 extends over 16 amino acids. The chain's CDR3 is CASSYGLAFLADTQYF. CDR3 nucleotides: TGTGCCAGCAGTTACGGACTAGCCTTCCTCGCAGATACGCAGTATTTT.

This clonotype was observed a handful of times. V is TRBV14 and J is TRBJ2-3, with TRBD2 matching over 7 bases. CDR3 length: 16 residues. CDR1 and CDR2 (germline): SGHDN, FVKESK. Trimming removed 6 bases from V and 2 bases from J; junction bases left unmatched: 11. The chain's CDR3 is CASRPTHRDYTDTQYF. CDR3 DNA sequence: TGTGCCAGCAGACCTACTCACCGGGACTACACAGATACGCAGTATTTT.

This clonotype was seen ten or more times. The V and J genes are TRBV29-1 and TRBJ1-1; a weak D match, TRBD1 (5 bases). Between the trimmed V and J ends, which lost 7 bases and 0 bases, there was a span of 18 bases. The CDR3 totals 15 residues. Germline CDR1 is SQVTM and CDR2 is ANQGSEA. In DNA form, the CDR3 reads TGCAGCGCCCGGGGAGGGTGGGGCATGAACACTGAAGCTTTCTTT. Protein: CSARGGWGMNTEAFF.

This clonotype has more than one count but fewer than ten. The chain carries TRBV18 and TRBJ2-3; D unresolved. V was trimmed by 0 bases and J by 6 bases, leaving 7 bases between them. Germline CDR1 KGHSH, CDR2 LQKENI. This CDR3 contains 13 residues. The CDR3 nucleotides read TGTGCCAGCTCACCACCGACACTTGATACGCAGTATTTT. It encodes CASSPPTLDTQYF.

J is TRBJ1-3 and V is TRBV12-3 or TRBV12-4; TRBD1 might be the D (6 bases). There are 15 residues in the CDR3. Deletions cut 5 bases from V and 0 bases from J, with 11 bases between. In DNA, the CDR3 is TGTGCCAGCAGTCGGACAGCCCTCTCTGGAAACACCATATATTTT. Encoded protein: CASSRTALSGNTIYF.

The table lists this clonotype with a few counts. This chain uses TRBV4-1 with TRBJ2-1; 8 bases align to TRBD1. V lost 0 bases, J lost 15 bases, and 13 bases stayed unmatched. The CDR3 is 15 amino acids. Germline V CDR1 and CDR2: MGHRA, YSYEKL. In nucleotides, the CDR3 is TGCGCCAGCAGCCAAGATCCGGACAGGGCGGTGGAACGGTTCTTC. As protein: CASSQDPDRAVERFF.

This clonotype was recorded a few times. The V call is TRBV5-1, the J call TRBJ1-5, with TRBD1 as a possible D gene (5 bases). V gave up 1 base and J gave up 4 bases, with 12 bases separating them. Germline V CDR1 and CDR2: SGHRS, YFSETQ. The CDR3 runs to 15 residues. The CDR3 loop is CASSLSAGSNQPQHF. CDR3 in DNA: TGCGCCAGCAGCTTGTCGGCAGGGTCGAATCAGCCCCAGCATTTT. Complete variable domain (other parts from reference TRBV5-1 and TRBJ1-5): KAGVTQTPRYLIKTRGQQVTLSCSPISGHRSVSWYQQTPGQGLQFLFEYFSETQRNKGNFPGRFSGRQFSNSRSEMNVSTLELGDSALYLCASSLSAGSNQPQHFGDGTRLSIL.

CDR3 protein: CASSEAGREEKLFF. CDR3 DNA: TGTGCCAGCAGTGAAGCAGGACGTGAGGAAAAACTGTTTTTT. The genes are TRBV2 and TRBJ1-4; D gene ambiguous. Germline values: CDR1 SNHLY, CDR2 FYNNEI. V dropped 0 bases and J dropped 8 bases, with 10 bases sitting between them. The CDR3 totals 14 residues.

Only a few counts were recorded for this clonotype. This chain joins TRBV6-2 or TRBV6-3 and TRBJ1-5; a weak D match, TRBD1 (5 bases). Germline V lookup: CDR1 MNHEY, CDR2 SVGEGT. V lost 0 bases, J lost 1 base, and 13 bases lay in between. This CDR3 contains 17 residues. The CDR3 reads CASSYSRARGSNQPQHF. DNA for the CDR3: TGTGCCAGCAGTTACTCGAGGGCGAGGGGAAGCAATCAGCCCCAGCATTTT.

As regards this clonotype: The germline gene is not matched at one end of the junction; a read error may be the cause. The chain is built from TRBV11-3 and TRBJ2-1; 7 bases agree with TRBD2. The CDR3 sequence is 16 residues long. The germline gives CDR1 SGHNT, CDR2 YENEEA. CDR3 sequence reads: CVSSLVGGSSYNEQFF. In nucleotides, the CDR3 is TGTGTCAGCAGCTTAGTAGGCGGGAGCTCCTACAATGAGCAGTTCTTC.

This clonotype came up many times. The chain combines TRBV2 with TRBJ2-3; 9 bases line up with TRBD2. The CDR3 covers 16 residues. In germline, CDR1 is SNHLY, CDR2 FYNNEI. V lost 7 bases, J lost 6 bases, and 14 bases stayed unmatched. The CDR3 sequence: CASKGGRAILVDTQYF. The CDR3 nucleotides are TGTGCCAGCAAAGGCGGGAGGGCCATTCTCGTGGATACGCAGTATTTT.

In its sample, this clonotype was seen a few times. The chain couples TRBV15 to TRBJ1-5; D unresolved. The CDR3 is made up of 17 amino acids. The germline V gene encodes CDR1 LNHNV and CDR2 YYDKDF (reference sequence). V was shortened by 5 bases and J by 1 base, with 18 bases between the two germline ends. The CDR3 region has the DNA TGTGCCACCAGCCCCGCGCGGAGAGGGCGCAGCAATCAGCCCCAGCATTTT. Translation: CATSPARRGRSNQPQHF.

The rearrangement links TRBV5-1 to TRBJ1-2; 12 bases line up with TRBD1. This CDR3 contains 15 residues. CDR1 and CDR2 from the germline V gene are SGHRS and YFSETQ. The V gene end was trimmed by 3 bases and the J gene end by 6 bases; junction bases not matched to a gene: 6. Here the CDR3 DNA reads TGCGCCAGCAGCTCGGCCGGGACAGGGGGCGATGGCTACACCTTC. Encoded protein: CASSSAGTGGDGYTF.

Ten or more counts support this clonotype. The rearrangement joins TRBV4-1 to TRBJ1-1; D is unresolved. Germline-derived CDR1 and CDR2 are MGHRA and YSYEKL. The CDR3 runs 15 residues. Trimming took 2 bases from V and 1 from J, leaving 11 bases between them. The chain's CDR3 is CASSQTEARNTEAFF. CDR3 coding DNA: TGCGCCAGCAGCCAAACTGAAGCCCGGAACACTGAAGCTTTCTTT.